This is a list of T cell receptor beta chains from one sample in a study of blood T cell repertoires in COVID-19. The data were produced by immunoSEQ multiplex PCR, yet TCRdb's version contains in-frame clones alone and is incomplete. The sample carries 70,000 to 95,000 clones, approximately 84% recorded once. Sequencing was done on a sample of peripheral blood. The receptors come from a human donor in a cohort sampled during active COVID-19. CDR3s leave out the opening cysteine and the closing phenylalanine or tryptophan.

cdr3_aa v_call cdr3_length
ATSAGVESIATNEKLF TRBV15 16
ASSLSSGSNIQY TRBV5-1 12
ASSWAFREAIGYT TRBV2 13
ASSRDRNTEAF TRBV19 11
ASSRGQGSLTDTQY TRBV2 14
ASKRGQGGEKLF TRBV28 12
ASSPTSEGGQF TRBV11-2 11
ASSQDPREQY TRBV3-1/TRBV3-2 10
ASSTFETGGVYGYT TRBV2 14
ASSVGRGRESSYNEQF TRBV2 16